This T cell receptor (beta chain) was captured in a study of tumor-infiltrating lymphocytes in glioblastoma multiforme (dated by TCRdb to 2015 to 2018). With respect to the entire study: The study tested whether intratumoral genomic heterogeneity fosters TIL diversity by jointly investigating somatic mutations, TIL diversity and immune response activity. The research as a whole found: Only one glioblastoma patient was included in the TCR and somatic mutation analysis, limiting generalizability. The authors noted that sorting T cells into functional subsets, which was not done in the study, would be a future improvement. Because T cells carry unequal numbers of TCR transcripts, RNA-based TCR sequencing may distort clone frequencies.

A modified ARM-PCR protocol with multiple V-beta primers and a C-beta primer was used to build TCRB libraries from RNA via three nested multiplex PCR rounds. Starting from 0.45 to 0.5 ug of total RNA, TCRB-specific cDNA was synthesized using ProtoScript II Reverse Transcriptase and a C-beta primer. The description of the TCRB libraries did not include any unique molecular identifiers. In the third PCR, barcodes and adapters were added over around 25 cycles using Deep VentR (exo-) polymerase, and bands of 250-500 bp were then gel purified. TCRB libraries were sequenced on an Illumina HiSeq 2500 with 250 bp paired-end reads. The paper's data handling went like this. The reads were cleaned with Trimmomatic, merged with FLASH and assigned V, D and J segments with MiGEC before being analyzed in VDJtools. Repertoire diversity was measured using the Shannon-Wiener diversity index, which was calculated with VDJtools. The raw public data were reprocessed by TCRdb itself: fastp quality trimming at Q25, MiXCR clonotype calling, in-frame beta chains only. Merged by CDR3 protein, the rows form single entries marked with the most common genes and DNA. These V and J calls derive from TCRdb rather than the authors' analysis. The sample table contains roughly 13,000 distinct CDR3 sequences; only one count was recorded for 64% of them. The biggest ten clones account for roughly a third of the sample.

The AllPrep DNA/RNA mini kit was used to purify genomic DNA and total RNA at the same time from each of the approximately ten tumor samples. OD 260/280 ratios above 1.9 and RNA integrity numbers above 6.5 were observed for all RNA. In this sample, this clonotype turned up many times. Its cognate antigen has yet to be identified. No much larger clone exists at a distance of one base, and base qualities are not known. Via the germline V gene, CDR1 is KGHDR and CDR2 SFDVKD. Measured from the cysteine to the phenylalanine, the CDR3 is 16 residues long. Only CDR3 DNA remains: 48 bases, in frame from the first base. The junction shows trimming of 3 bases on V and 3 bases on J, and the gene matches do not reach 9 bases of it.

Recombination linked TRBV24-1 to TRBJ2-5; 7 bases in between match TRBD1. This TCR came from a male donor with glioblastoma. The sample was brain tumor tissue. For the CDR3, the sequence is CATSDPRQGLEETQYF. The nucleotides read TGTGCCACCAGTGATCCCCGACAGGGTCTGGAAGAGACCCAGTACTTC.